One and the same sample provided the 25 T cell receptor beta chains below, sequenced in a study of blood T cell repertoires in COVID-19. Measured with immunoSEQ multiplex PCR; TCRdb has only the in-frame clones, and not every one. The table includes 330,000 or so clones, roughly nine tenths detected once. The sample was peripheral blood. The receptors stem from a woman aged 55-70 years with COVID-19, enrolled during active disease.

V usage is TRBV7-9 and J usage is TRBJ1-6; the D is unclear. CDR3 length equals 15 residues. With 1 base removed from V and 4 bases from J, the gap between germline ends came to 8 bases. CDR1 SEHNR and CDR2 FQNEAQ come from the germline V gene (reference sequence). CDR3 region: CASSLGESYNSPLHF. In DNA, the CDR3 is TGTGCCAGCAGCTTAGGGGAGTCGTATAATTCACCCCTCCACTTT.

The chain couples TRBV6-5 to TRBJ1-5; D possibly corresponds to TRBD1 (6 bases). Germline CDR1 MNHEY, CDR2 SVGAGI. This CDR3 contains 14 residues. Trimming shortened V by 4 bases and J by 6 bases, and 13 bases separated the two germline ends. CDR3 sequence (DNA): TGTGCCAGCAGTTCAACAGGGTACCGTCAGCCCCAGCATTTT. Translating gives CASSSTGYRQPQHF.

The rearrangement links TRBV4-1 to TRBJ2-2; no firm D call. The V gene lost 2 bases and the J gene lost 3 bases, with 13 bases spanning the gap. The CDR3 spans 16 residues. Looked up from germline, CDR1 is MGHRA and CDR2 is YSYEKL. DNA for the CDR3: TGCGCCAGCAGCCAACCTTCGGCGGTGGACACCGGGGAGCTGTTTTTT. Translation: CASSQPSAVDTGELFF.

V gene TRBV18 combines with J gene TRBJ1-1, with 7 positions matching TRBD1. The CDR3 is 12 amino acids. Germline V gene data show CDR1 as KGHSH and CDR2 as LQKENI. The V and J ends lost 6 bases and 8 bases, in that order; junction bases with no gene match: 6. In DNA, the CDR3 is TGTGCCAGCTCCCGTGGAGGGGGCGAAGCTTTCTTT. Amino acid sequence: CASSRGGGEAFF.

The chain uses TRBV3-1 (or the pseudogene TRBV3-2) and TRBJ1-3; D ambiguous. The CDR3 consists of 15 residues. Per germline, CDR1 LGHDT and CDR2 YNNKEL (reference sequence). With 5 bases removed from V and 0 bases from J, the gap between germline ends came to 11 bases. In nucleotides, the CDR3 is TGTGCCAGCAGCATCCGACAAGACTCTGGAAACACCATATATTTT. It encodes CASSIRQDSGNTIYF.

CDR3 coding DNA: TGTGCCAGCAGGGCCCCAGGATGGGGTCGGAGGGGTACCTACGAGCAGTACTTC. Encoded protein: CASRAPGWGRRGTYEQYF. This rearrangement joins TRBV27 to TRBJ2-7, with a weak D call TRBD2 (6 bases). This CDR3 is built from 18 residues. Germline CDR1 reads MNHEY; CDR2 reads SMNVEV (reference sequence). The V end was cut by 6 bases, the J end by 2 bases, with 26 bases between.

This chain connects TRBV29-1 to TRBJ1-2; 9 nucleotides align to TRBD1. The CDR3 extends over 15 amino acids. From germline, CDR1 is SQVTM and CDR2 ANQGSEA. With V trimmed by 6 bases and J by 7 bases, 15 bases remained unmatched. The CDR3 loop is CSVGLKTGGISGYTF. CDR3 sequence (DNA): TGCAGCGTGGGTTTGAAGACAGGGGGGATAAGTGGCTACACCTTC.

The V gene is TRBV10-2, the J gene TRBJ1-4; possible D gene TRBD1, 5 bases. Germline CDR1 reads WSHSY; CDR2 reads SAAADI. The V end was cut by 5 bases, the J end by 0 bases, with 10 bases between. The CDR3 covers 15 residues. The CDR3 here is CASSKTATTNEKLFF. CDR3 sequence (DNA): TGCGCCAGCAGTAAGACAGCGACAACTAATGAAAAACTGTTTTTT.

This clone was seen only a few times. The chain links TRBV2 to TRBJ1-5, with D tentatively TRBD1 (5 bases). CDR3 length: 12 residues. The germline CDR1 and CDR2 sequences are SNHLY and FYNNEI. Trimming removed 6 bases from V and 3 bases from J, with 6 bases in between. CDR3: CASRDNNQPQHF. As DNA, the CDR3 is TGTGCCAGCAGGGACAACAATCAGCCCCAGCATTTT. Full variable domain (outside the CDR3, taken from reference TRBV2 and TRBJ1-5): EPEVTQTPSHQVTQMGQEVILRCVPISNHLYFYWYRQILGQKVEFLVSFYNNEISEKSEIFDDQFSVERPDGSNFTLKIRSTKLEDSAMYFCASRDNNQPQHFGDGTRLSIL.

The chain links TRBV5-1 to TRBJ2-3; tentative D call: TRBD1 (6 bases). Germline V gene sequence: CDR1 SGHRS, CDR2 YFSETQ. Trimming removed 3 bases from V and 2 bases from J, with 19 bases in between. CDR3 size: 17 residues. In DNA form, the CDR3 reads TGCGCCAGCAGCTCCTACCGCACTGGGGGCATCACAGATACGCAGTATTTT. The encoded protein is CASSSYRTGGITDTQYF.

The chain uses TRBV5-1 and TRBJ2-5; TRBD2 agrees at 13 bases. The CDR3 spans 16 residues. Germline-derived CDR1 and CDR2 are SGHRS and YFSETQ. Trimming removed 1 base from V and 5 bases from J; junction bases left unmatched: 5. The CDR3 protein is CASSLTSGGVRETQYF. DNA of the CDR3: TGCGCCAGCAGCTTGACTAGCGGGGGGGTACGGGAGACCCAGTACTTC.

V usage is TRBV5-7 and J usage is TRBJ1-4, with 9 nucleotides matching TRBD1. TRBV5-7 is an ORF, with its function uncertain. The J segment lost 6 bases and the V segment lost 4 bases, leaving 16 bases of the junction unmatched. This CDR3 contains 18 residues. This chain's CDR3 is CASSETGQGNLEHEKLFF. DNA of the CDR3: TGTGCCAGCAGCGAGACGGGACAGGGTAATTTAGAGCATGAAAAACTGTTTTTT.

The chain employs TRBV28 and TRBJ1-2, with 7 bases fitting TRBD1. Germline V CDR1 and CDR2: MDHEN, SYDVKM. This CDR3 spans 15 amino acids. V shed 4 bases and J 4 bases; nucleotides not matched to a gene: 9. CDR3: CASSSTGAATYGYTF. The CDR3 region has the DNA TGTGCCAGCAGTTCAACAGGGGCCGCAACCTATGGCTACACCTTC.

The J gene is TRBJ1-5, the V gene TRBV7-3, with no clear D. This CDR3 is 13 amino acids long. Between the trimmed V and J ends, which lost 2 bases and 6 bases, there was a span of 8 bases. CDR1 SGHTA and CDR2 FQGTGA come from the germline V gene. The CDR3 bases are TGTGCCAGCAGCTTAGAGGAGAGTCAGCCCCAGCATTTT. It translates to CASSLEESQPQHF.

This rearrangement joins TRBV5-1 to TRBJ2-3, with TRBD2 as a possible D gene (6 bases). The length of the CDR3 is 14 residues. V was shortened by 4 bases and J by 5 bases, with 14 bases between the two germline ends. Germline V gives CDR1 SGHRS, CDR2 YFSETQ. CDR3 sequence: CASSPDPGVDTQYF. The CDR3 coding sequence is TGCGCCAGCAGCCCCGACCCGGGGGTAGATACGCAGTATTTT.

The V call is TRBV5-4, the J call TRBJ2-3; D is uncertain. Germline values: CDR1 SGHNT, CDR2 YYREEE (reference sequence). Trimming shortened V by 2 bases and J by 0 bases, and 4 bases separated the two germline ends. The CDR3 totals 13 residues. CDR3 residues: CASSFPSTDTQYF. CDR3 sequence (DNA): TGTGCCAGCAGCTTTCCGAGCACAGATACGCAGTATTTT.

This sequence joins TRBV30 and TRBJ2-1; 7 bases map to TRBD1. V gave up 2 bases and J gave up 4 bases; unmatched junction bases: 5. The germline V gene encodes CDR1 GTSNPN and CDR2 SVGIG (reference sequence). The CDR3 length is 14 residues. The CDR3 protein is CAWSRGQIYNEQFF. As DNA, the CDR3 is TGTGCCTGGAGTCGGGGACAGATTTACAATGAGCAGTTCTTC. Full variable domain (missing parts from reference TRBV30 and TRBJ2-1): SQTIHQWPATLVQPVGSPLSLECTVEGTSNPNLYWYRQAAGRGLQLLFYSVGIGQISSEVPQNLSASRPQDRQFILSSKKLLLSDSGFYLCAWSRGQIYNEQFFGPGTRLTVL.

The chain is built from TRBV6-2 or TRBV6-3 and TRBJ2-7; D is unclear. Germline assignment: CDR1 MNHEY and CDR2 SVGEGT. Trimming removed 2 bases at V and 0 bases at J, with 8 bases between. The CDR3 extends over 14 amino acids. Here the CDR3 reads CASSYLADSYEQYF. The CDR3 nucleotides are TGTGCCAGCAGTTACCTGGCAGACTCCTACGAGCAGTACTTC.

This chain links TRBV5-1 with TRBJ2-7; no reliable D call. V lost 0 bases and J 5 bases, leaving 9 bases between the germline ends. Per germline, CDR1 SGHRS and CDR2 YFSETQ. CDR3 length: 13 amino acids. The CDR3 here is CASSLAVRDEQYF. CDR3 in DNA: TGCGCCAGCAGCTTGGCCGTTCGGGACGAGCAGTACTTC.

This clone showed up just a few times. This specimen includes other DNA sequences encoding the same CDR3. The chain uses TRBV5-1 and TRBJ1-5; weak D call: TRBD1 (5 bases). The CDR3 length is 14 residues. CDR1 is SGHRS, CDR2 YFSETQ, per germline. The V end was cut by 2 bases, the J end by 3 bases, with 9 bases between. CDR3 bases: TGCGCCAGCAGCTTAGACAGCTTCAATCAGCCCCAGCATTTT. Translating it yields CASSLDSFNQPQHF.

This sequence joins TRBV23-1 and TRBJ2-7, with 10 bases matching TRBD1. TRBV23-1 is an open reading frame whose function is uncertain. V trimming: 7 bases; J trimming: 2 bases; junction bases outside the gene matches: 11. The CDR3 contains 16 residues. CDR3 sequence (DNA): TGCGCCAGCAACCCAATAGACAGGGGGCCGCCCTACGAGCAGTACTTC. Translating gives CASNPIDRGPPYEQYF.

This clone has a single count. This rearrangement joins TRBV6-1 to TRBJ2-1; 12 nucleotides align to TRBD2. Looked up from germline, CDR1 is MNHNS and CDR2 is SASEGT. V shed 2 bases and J 9 bases; nucleotides not matched to a gene: 14. The CDR3 has 18 residues. CDR3 loop: CASSEYDTSGGPGLEQFF. In DNA, the CDR3 is TGTGCCAGCAGTGAATATGACACTAGCGGGGGGCCTGGCCTTGAGCAGTTCTTC.

The chain couples TRBV7-2 to TRBJ2-3; 7 nucleotides match TRBD2. Germline V gene sequence: CDR1 SGHTA, CDR2 FQGNSA. V lost 3 bases, J lost 2 bases, and 8 bases stayed unmatched. The CDR3 is 16 residues long. The CDR3 reads CASSFRGDSPTDTQYF. The CDR3 DNA follows: TGTGCCAGCAGCTTCCGGGGGGACTCCCCCACAGATACGCAGTATTTT.

The rearrangement uses TRBV2 and TRBJ1-2, with 7 positions matching TRBD1. Germline CDR1 and CDR2: SNHLY and FYNNEI. Unmatched junction bases numbered 6, after V lost 10 bases and J lost 1 base. The CDR3 sequence is 13 residues long. CDR3 sequence reads: CATRQGSNYGYTF. The DNA of the CDR3 is TGTGCCACCAGACAGGGAAGTAACTATGGCTACACCTTC. Combining the CDR3 with reference TRBV2 and TRBJ1-2 gives the whole variable domain EPEVTQTPSHQVTQMGQEVILRCVPISNHLYFYWYRQILGQKVEFLVSFYNNEISEKSEIFDDQFSVERPDGSNFTLKIRSTKLEDSAMYFCATRQGSNYGYTFGSGTRLTVV.

The chain employs TRBV7-8 and TRBJ1-3, with D hard to call. CDR3 length equals 16 residues. Germline V CDR1 and CDR2: SGHVS, FQNEAQ. Trimming took off 4 bases at V and 1 base at J, with 14 bases between the two ends. The CDR3 DNA reads TGTGCCAGCAGCTATACGCCTCGGTCGTCTGGAAACACCATATATTTT. This sequence encodes CASSYTPRSSGNTIYF.